What follows are 21 T cell receptor beta chains derived from one specimen sequenced in a study of blood T cell repertoires in COVID-19. The repertoire was sequenced with immunoSEQ multiplex PCR; TCRdb's copy has only in-frame clones and lacks some. The data show 90,000 to 120,000 clones, with more than 80% seen just once and more than 4.5% held by the top ten. Sequencing input: peripheral blood. These receptors were collected from a man aged 35-49 years with active or convalescent COVID-19.

The rearrangement uses TRBV7-9 and TRBJ1-2, with 8 bases that match TRBD1. CDR1 and CDR2 from the germline V gene are SEHNR and FQNEAQ (reference sequence). V lost 7 bases to trimming and J lost 4 bases; unmatched junction nucleotides: 20. The CDR3 extends over 18 amino acids. The DNA for the CDR3 is TGTGCCAGCAATCGGCGCGGGACAGGCGAAGATCGTCCCTATGGCTACACCTTC. Its translation is CASNRRGTGEDRPYGYTF.

This chain uses TRBV11-3 with TRBJ2-2; D not resolved. Trimming stripped 4 bases from V and 6 bases from J, with 12 bases between. Germline V gene sequence: CDR1 SGHNT, CDR2 YENEEA. This CDR3 region has 14 residues. The CDR3 DNA reads TGTGCCAGCAGCTATCGACTGCACCCCGGGGAGCTGTTTTTT. Encoded protein: CASSYRLHPGELFF.

V usage is TRBV6-2 or TRBV6-3 and J usage is TRBJ2-3; D is possibly TRBD1 (6 bases). The length of the CDR3 is 14 residues. Looked up from germline, CDR1 is MNHEY and CDR2 is SVGEGT. V lost 5 bases, J lost 3 bases, and 12 bases lay in between. CDR3 protein: CASSIQGRTDTQYF. CDR3 bases: TGTGCCAGCAGTATCCAGGGGAGAACAGATACGCAGTATTTT.

The chain links TRBV30 to TRBJ1-2, with 9 positions matching TRBD1. V lost 2 bases and J lost 2; bases outside the gene matches: 6. Looked up from germline, CDR1 is GTSNPN and CDR2 is SVGIG (reference sequence). The CDR3 has 15 residues. The CDR3 here is CAWSRDRARNYGYTF. The DNA for the CDR3 is TGTGCCTGGAGTAGGGACAGGGCGCGCAACTATGGCTACACCTTC.

This chain joins TRBV5-6 and TRBJ1-1; D uncertain. Germline V gives CDR1 SGHDT, CDR2 YYEEEE. V was pared by 0 bases and J by 2 bases, with 8 bases between. This CDR3 region has 14 residues. The chain's CDR3 is CASSLVGSNTEAFF. The CDR3 DNA reads as TGTGCCAGCAGCTTGGTGGGCAGCAACACTGAAGCTTTCTTT.

The gene calls are TRBV28 and TRBJ1-2; D is unresolved. Germline CDR1 and CDR2: MDHEN and SYDVKM. CDR3 length equals 14 residues. V was trimmed by 5 bases and J by 0 bases, leaving 10 bases between them. The CDR3 DNA reads as TGTGCCAGCAGTGAGGCCGCGGCTAACTATGGCTACACCTTC. It codes for CASSEAAANYGYTF.

The V gene is TRBV6-6, the J gene TRBJ2-6, with 7 bases lining up with TRBD1. Germline V gene lookup returns CDR1 MNHNY and CDR2 SVGAGI (reference sequence). J gave up 0 bases and V 6 bases, and 5 bases lay outside the gene matches. The CDR3 loop spans 16 amino acids. In nucleotides, the CDR3 is TGTGCCAGCAGACGAAGGGGGCACTCTGGGGCCAACGTCCTGACTTTC. Protein product: CASRRRGHSGANVLTF.

This clone is a singleton in its sample. The chain is built from TRBV19 and TRBJ2-5; maybe TRBD1 (6 bases). Germline V gene sequence: CDR1 LNHDA, CDR2 SQIVND (reference sequence). The CDR3 has 13 residues. V was trimmed by 3 bases and J by 2 bases, leaving 7 bases between them. CDR3 protein: CASSITGQETQYF. The CDR3 region has the DNA TGTGCCAGTAGTATTACAGGGCAAGAGACCCAGTACTTC. Complete variable domain (other parts from reference TRBV19 and TRBJ2-5): DGGITQSPKYLFRKEGQNVTLSCEQNLNHDAMYWYRQDPGQGLRLIYYSQIVNDFQKGDIAEGYSVSREKKESFPLTVTSAQKNPTAFYLCASSITGQETQYFGPGTRLLVL.

The V and J genes are TRBV16 and TRBJ2-1, with D perhaps matching TRBD2 (5 bases). V gave up 2 bases and J gave up 5 bases, with 13 bases separating them. The CDR3 contains 15 residues. CDR1 is KGHSY and CDR2 is FQNENV in the germline V gene. CDR3 residues: CASSQRSSIHNEQFF. In nucleotides, the CDR3 is TGTGCCAGCAGCCAAAGGTCTAGCATACACAATGAGCAGTTCTTC.

The genes are TRBV5-1 and TRBJ2-1, with 14 bases matching TRBD2. Looked up from germline, CDR1 is SGHRS and CDR2 is YFSETQ. The CDR3 totals 16 residues. The junction had 4 bases not matched to a gene; V was cut back by 3 bases and J by 5 bases. CDR3 residues: CASSSGLAGVNNEQFF. CDR3 DNA: TGCGCCAGCAGCTCGGGACTAGCGGGAGTTAACAATGAGCAGTTCTTC.

The CDR3 here is CASSRRDSPQPEAFF. The CDR3 DNA follows: TGTGCCAGCAGCCGTCGGGACAGTCCCCAGCCTGAAGCTTTCTTT. The chain carries TRBV14 and TRBJ1-1; 7 nucleotides align to TRBD1. This CDR3 spans 15 amino acids. The junction had 11 bases not matched to a gene; V was cut back by 4 bases and J by 6 bases. Germline V gives CDR1 SGHDN, CDR2 FVKESK.

This chain connects TRBV7-9 to TRBJ1-3; no clear D gene. The length of the CDR3 is 16 residues. The germline CDR1 and CDR2 sequences are SEHNR and FQNEAQ (reference sequence). V was shortened by 1 base and J by 3 bases, with 13 bases between the two germline ends. The CDR3 nucleotides are TGTGCCAGCAGCTTAGACGGCAGGTTTATTGGAAACACCATATATTTT. This gives the protein CASSLDGRFIGNTIYF.

The V call is TRBV6-4, the J call TRBJ1-1, with D possibly TRBD1 on 5 matching bases. V was clipped by 6 bases and J by 1 base, with 12 bases between them. Per the germline V gene, CDR1 is MRHNA and CDR2 is SNTAGT. The CDR3 runs 14 residues. The CDR3 bases are TGTGCCAGCAGGAGGAGGGACGGGAACACTGAAGCTTTCTTT. It specifies CASRRRDGNTEAFF.

The rearrangement uses TRBV5-8 and TRBJ2-7; TRBD1 matches 7 bases. This CDR3 is built from 14 residues. The J segment lost 2 bases and the V segment lost 1 base, leaving 3 bases of the junction unmatched. Germline V lookup: CDR1 SGHTS, CDR2 YDEGEE. The CDR3 loop is CASSLRQGAYEQYF. The CDR3 bases are TGTGCCAGCAGCTTGAGGCAGGGGGCCTACGAGCAGTACTTC.

This rearrangement joins TRBV15 to TRBJ2-2; 9 nucleotides agree with TRBD2. Per the germline V gene, CDR1 is LNHNV and CDR2 is YYDKDF (reference sequence). The CDR3 covers 22 residues. The ends lost 0 bases at V and 2 bases at J; junction bases unmatched: 19. The CDR3 sequence: CATSREDVSRTRREGNTGELFF. The CDR3 region has the DNA TGTGCCACCAGCAGAGAAGATGTATCGAGGACTCGGCGGGAGGGAAACACCGGGGAGCTGTTTTTT.

The V gene is TRBV24-1, the J gene TRBJ2-3; 11 nucleotides agree with TRBD1. Germline lookup yields CDR1 KGHDR and CDR2 SFDVKD. V lost 1 base to trimming and J lost 3 bases; unmatched junction nucleotides: 2. The CDR3 has 16 residues. The CDR3 protein is CATSDFGTGGTDTQYF. DNA for the CDR3: TGTGCCACCAGTGATTTTGGGACAGGGGGTACAGATACGCAGTATTTT.

The chain is built from TRBV5-1 and TRBJ1-4; perhaps TRBD1 as D (5 bases). Germline V gene data show CDR1 as SGHRS and CDR2 as YFSETQ. The CDR3 has 15 amino acids. Trimming cost V 7 bases and J 5 bases, with 18 bases left between them. CDR3 DNA sequence: TGCGCCAGCCGCATTTCAGGGTTGGGGAATGAAAAACTGTTTTTT. It translates to CASRISGLGNEKLFF.

The genes are TRBV7-2 and TRBJ1-2; 8 nucleotides match TRBD1. The CDR3 is 15 amino acids. With 1 base clipped from V and 4 bases from J, the junction kept 5 bases outside the gene matches. Germline CDR1 is SGHTA and CDR2 is FQGNSA. CDR3 residues: CASSLEYRGSYGYTF. The DNA of the CDR3 is TGTGCCAGCAGCTTAGAGTACAGGGGGAGCTATGGCTACACCTTC.

This clone was observed once. The V call is TRBV19, the J call TRBJ1-5; TRBD1 is a possible D gene (5 bases). V was cut by 5 bases and J by 2 bases, with 10 bases left in between. CDR3 size: 14 residues. CDR1 and CDR2 (germline): LNHDA, SQIVND (reference sequence). The chain's CDR3 is CASSRGSGNQPQHF. Written as DNA, the CDR3 is TGTGCCAGTAGTCGGGGGTCGGGCAATCAGCCCCAGCATTTT.

This chain connects TRBV5-6 to TRBJ1-5; 12 positions match TRBD1. Looked up from germline, CDR1 is SGHDT and CDR2 is YYEEEE. The CDR3 spans 18 residues. The V and J ends lost 2 bases and 6 bases, in that order; junction bases with no gene match: 12. The CDR3, as DNA: TGTGCCAGCAGCTTTGCCCGGGACAGGGGGCGAGGGGGTCAGCCCCAGCATTTT. The encoded protein is CASSFARDRGRGGQPQHF.

This clone came up once. The chain links TRBV6-5 to TRBJ2-2; 8 bases align to TRBD2. This CDR3 contains 15 residues. Germline trimming cut 2 bases from V and 9 bases from J; bases unmatched to any gene: 8. Germline values: CDR1 MNHEY, CDR2 SVGAGI. The CDR3 coding sequence is TGTGCCAGCAGTTACGGGCACAGCGGGAGCTGGGAGCTGTTTTTT. Its protein is CASSYGHSGSWELFF.